What follows describes a single T cell receptor (beta chain). This sample was included in a study of cytomegalovirus exposure and HLA in healthy donors. Across the study: Some 200 million T cells yielded 110 million or so unique TCR beta sequences in earlier analysis.

The PCR made use of 60 Vbeta and 13 Jbeta primers. The protocol was immunoSEQ multiplex PCR, while the TCRdb copy is restricted to in-frame clones and leaves out a portion. Recorded here are 150,000 to 200,000 clones; the top ten clones represent 6.5%. Sequenced: PBMCs. This sequence was found in a man under 40 in good health and CMV-seronegative.

CDR3 sequence: CAATGTGGGQPQHF. The DNA for the CDR3 is TGTGCCGCAACCGGGACAGGGGGCGGGCAGCCCCAGCATTTT. The V gene is TRBV19, the J gene TRBJ1-5; 12 bases are shared with TRBD1. The CDR3 sequence is 14 residues long. V shed 11 bases, J shed 7 bases, and the junction held 9 bases outside the gene matches. In germline, CDR1 is LNHDA, CDR2 SQIVND (reference sequence).